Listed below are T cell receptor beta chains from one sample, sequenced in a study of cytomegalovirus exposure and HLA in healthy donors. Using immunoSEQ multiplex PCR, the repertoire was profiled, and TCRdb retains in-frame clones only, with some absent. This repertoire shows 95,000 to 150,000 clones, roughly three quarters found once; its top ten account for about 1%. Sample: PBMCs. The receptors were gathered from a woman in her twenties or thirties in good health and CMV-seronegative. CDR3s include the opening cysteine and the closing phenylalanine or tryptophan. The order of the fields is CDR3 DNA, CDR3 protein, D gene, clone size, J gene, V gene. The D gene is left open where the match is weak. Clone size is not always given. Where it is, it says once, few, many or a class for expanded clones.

TGTGCCAGCAGCGTAGAACCGGGTTCTGGAAACACCATATATTTT | CASSVEPGSGNTIYF | . | . | TRBJ1-3 | TRBV9
TGTGCTAGCAGCTTAATTTTCGGAGAGACCCAGTACTTC | CASSLIFGETQYF | . | . | TRBJ2-5 | TRBV7-7
TGTGCCAGCAACCCCCGGTCGAACACTGAAGCTTTCTTT | CASNPRSNTEAFF | . | . | TRBJ1-1 | TRBV6-1
TGTGCCAGCAGCTTGATTCTGACTAGCGGGAGTTATAATGAGCAGTTCTTC | CASSLILTSGSYNEQFF | TRBD2 | once | TRBJ2-1 | TRBV5-8
TGTGCCAGCAGACCCGGCGGGGGGCTGACAGATACGCAGTATTTT | CASRPGGGLTDTQYF | TRBD2 | . | TRBJ2-3 | TRBV7-2
TGCGCCAGCTCCTCTAGCGAGCACTACGAGCAGTACTTC | CASSSSEHYEQYF | . | . | TRBJ2-7 | TRBV4-1
TGCGCCAGCTGCGAGGGACTAGCGGATAATGAGCGGTTCTTC | CASCEGLADNERFF | TRBD2 | . | TRBJ2-1 | TRBV10-2
TGTGCCAGCAGCTTAGGCAACACCTACAATGAGCAGTTCTTC | CASSLGNTYNEQFF | . | . | TRBJ2-1 | TRBV11-2
TGTGCCAGCAGTTCCGGACAGATCCAAGAGACCCAGTACTTC | CASSSGQIQETQYF | . | . | TRBJ2-5 | TRBV6-6
TGTGCCAGCAGCTCGGTAGGCGGCAGCTCCTACGAGCAGTACTTC | CASSSVGGSSYEQYF | . | . | TRBJ2-7 | TRBV5-8
TGCAGCGTTGAAAGGAGGGCGGGCACTGAAGCTTTCTTT | CSVERRAGTEAFF | . | . | TRBJ1-1 | TRBV29-1
TGTGCCACTTCAGCGGACTACAAAGAGACCCAGTACTTC | CATSADYKETQYF | . | . | TRBJ2-5 | TRBV10-3
TGTGCCAGCAGCGATGGGGACAGGGGTATTTCACCCCTCCACTTT | CASSDGDRGISPLHF | TRBD1 | . | TRBJ1-6 | TRBV9
TGCGCCAGCAGCCAACTACTAGCGGGAGAAGGGGACACCGGGGAGCTGTTTTTT | CASSQLLAGEGDTGELFF | TRBD2 | . | TRBJ2-2 | TRBV4-1
TGTGCCAGCAGCGGAGATGAAAAACTGTTTTTT | CASSGDEKLFF | . | . | TRBJ1-4 | TRBV9
TGTGCCAGCAGCTTAGGAGGTACGCAGCACTATGGCTACACCTTC | CASSLGGTQHYGYTF | . | . | TRBJ1-2 | TRBV7-8
TGTGCCAGCGGGTCCGACAGGGGGAATAAAAACATTCAGTACTTC | CASGSDRGNKNIQYF | TRBD1 | . | TRBJ2-4 | TRBV2
TGTGCCAGCTCACCAGGACAGGGGGTAGCGGAGCTGTTTTTT | CASSPGQGVAELFF | TRBD1 | . | TRBJ2-2 | TRBV18
TGTGCCAGCAGCGTTGACAGCTCCCATAATTCACCCCTCCACTTT | CASSVDSSHNSPLHF | . | . | TRBJ1-6 | TRBV9
TGTGCCAGCAGCTTAAGATCGCAGGCCACGAACACCGGGGAGCTGTTTTTT | CASSLRSQATNTGELFF | . | . | TRBJ2-2 | TRBV7-8
TGTGCCTCAACACCCTCGAACACCGGGGAGCTGTTTTTT | CASTPSNTGELFF | . | . | TRBJ2-2 | TRBV30
TGTGCCACCAGCAGAGATGCGGAGTATGGCTACACCTTC | CATSRDAEYGYTF | . | few | TRBJ1-2 | TRBV15
TGTGCCTGGAGTGAGGGGACAGATACGCAGTATTTT | CAWSEGTDTQYF | . | once | TRBJ2-3 | TRBV30
TGTGCCAGCAGCGAGGGGGTGCAAGAGACCCAGTACTTC | CASSEGVQETQYF | . | . | TRBJ2-5 | TRBV13
TGTGCCAGGATAGGGACAGCGATTTTCTCCTACGAGCAGTACTTC | CARIGTAIFSYEQYF | TRBD1 | . | TRBJ2-7 | TRBV6-4
TGTGCCAGCAGTTACTCTTTCGGACAGGCGAACTATGGCTACACCTTC | CASSYSFGQANYGYTF | TRBD1 | . | TRBJ1-2 | TRBV6-6
TGTGCCAGCAGTTACCGCGCAGGGTATGGCTACACCTTC | CASSYRAGYGYTF | . | . | TRBJ1-2 | TRBV6-5
TGTGCCAGCAGTGAATTCGAGCAGGGCAGCCCGTCAAGCACAGATACGCAGTATTTT | CASSEFEQGSPSSTDTQYF | . | . | TRBJ2-3 | TRBV2
TGTGCCAGCAGTGCCCAAACCGGACAGACTGGAAACACCATATATTTT | CASSAQTGQTGNTIYF | . | once | TRBJ1-3 | TRBV6-1
TGTGCCAGCAGCTTGGGGCTGGAGGAGACCCAGTACTTC | CASSLGLEETQYF | . | . | TRBJ2-5 | TRBV11-2
TGTGCCAGTAGTGCCCGGACAGGGCACACCGGGGAGCTGTTTTTT | CASSARTGHTGELFF | TRBD1 | . | TRBJ2-2 | TRBV19
TGCGCCAGCAGCTTGGGGGGCACTACCCTCTCTGGAAACACCATATATTTT | CASSLGGTTLSGNTIYF | . | few | TRBJ1-3 | TRBV5-1
TGTGCCAGCAGAACGGGACTAGACTCCGAGCAGTACTTC | CASRTGLDSEQYF | TRBD2 | . | TRBJ2-7 | TRBV11-2
TGTGCCTGGACAAGAGTCTATAATTCACCCCTCCACTTT | CAWTRVYNSPLHF | . | . | TRBJ1-6 | TRBV30
TGTGCCAGCGCCCAAGGACTAGCGGGGGTGTACGAGCAGTACTTC | CASAQGLAGVYEQYF | TRBD2 | . | TRBJ2-7 | TRBV5-6
TGTGCCAGTAGCCCCCCGCAGGCTGGAAACACCATATATTTT | CASSPPQAGNTIYF | . | once | TRBJ1-3 | TRBV19
TGTGCCAGCAGCCGTAATACTGGTAGCAACTATGGCTACACCTTC | CASSRNTGSNYGYTF | . | . | TRBJ1-2 | TRBV7-9
TGTGCCAGTAGTTTACGGCTTAGCGGGCCGACCTCCTACGAGCAGTACTTC | CASSLRLSGPTSYEQYF | TRBD2 | . | TRBJ2-7 | TRBV19
TGTGCCAGCAGCCCCACCAGCGGGAGCTCCTACGAGCAGTACTTC | CASSPTSGSSYEQYF | TRBD2 | once | TRBJ2-7 | TRBV4-2
TGTGCCAGCAGCCCCACAGCCGTTGGGGCCAACGTCCTGACTTTC | CASSPTAVGANVLTF | . | . | TRBJ2-6 | TRBV5-4
TGTGCCAGCAGCTCTGACTACCTCACAGATACGCAGTATTTT | CASSSDYLTDTQYF | . | . | TRBJ2-3 | TRBV9
TGTGCCAGTAGTACTACTAGCGGGAGTTCCGAGCAGTACTTC | CASSTTSGSSEQYF | TRBD2 | once | TRBJ2-7 | TRBV19
TGTGCTAGCAGCTGGGGACTCGGCCCCCTCTACGAGCAGTACTTC | CASSWGLGPLYEQYF | . | . | TRBJ2-7 | TRBV7-9
TGCGCCAGCAGCTTGGCTGCCTTCACTAGCACAGATACGCAGTATTTT | CASSLAAFTSTDTQYF | . | . | TRBJ2-3 | TRBV5-1
TGTGCCTGGAGTGTAGGGACAGGGGCTGCTGGAAACACCATATATTTT | CAWSVGTGAAGNTIYF | TRBD1 | . | TRBJ1-3 | TRBV30
TGTGCCAGTAGTATAGGGACAGGGATCGGTCAGCCCCAGCATTTT | CASSIGTGIGQPQHF | TRBD1 | . | TRBJ1-5 | TRBV19
TGTGCCAGCAGCGCCCGACAGGCCCCGGGAACTGAAGCTTTCTTT | CASSARQAPGTEAFF | . | . | TRBJ1-1 | TRBV7-2
TGTGCCAGCATCACTAGTAACGGGGAGCTGTTTTTT | CASITSNGELFF | . | . | TRBJ2-2 | TRBV6-6
TGTGCTAGCAGCCGAGCGGGGCAGTACCAAGAGACCCAGTACTTC | CASSRAGQYQETQYF | TRBD2 | . | TRBJ2-5 | TRBV7-7
TGTGCCATCAGTGAGTCTAGAACTTCAGGTACGCAGTATTTT | CAISESRTSGTQYF | . | . | TRBJ2-3 | TRBV10-3
TGTGCTAGCGCTGACAGTCTCTATGGCTACACCTTC | CASADSLYGYTF | . | few | TRBJ1-2 | TRBV12-5
TGTGCCAGCTCCTGGACAGGGACCATCTCTGGGGCCAACGTCCTGACTTTC | CASSWTGTISGANVLTF | TRBD1 | . | TRBJ2-6 | TRBV2
TGTGCCAGCAGTGAAATAGCGGGCCCCGGGGGTGGCTACACCTTC | CASSEIAGPGGGYTF | . | . | TRBJ1-2 | TRBV6-1
TGCAGCGTTGGATCACAGCCTAATGAAAAACTGTTTTTT | CSVGSQPNEKLFF | . | . | TRBJ1-4 | TRBV29-1
TGTGCCAGCAACCGGGACAGCAGCTCTGGGGCCAACGTCCTGACTTTC | CASNRDSSSGANVLTF | TRBD1 | . | TRBJ2-6 | TRBV7-3
TGTGCCAGCAGCGTACTGGGTAGGGGTACTGAAGCTTTCTTT | CASSVLGRGTEAFF | . | . | TRBJ1-1 | TRBV9
TGCGCCAGCAACAGGGGGCGGGACACTGAAGCTTTCTTT | CASNRGRDTEAFF | TRBD1 | . | TRBJ1-1 | TRBV10-2